The rows below give T cell receptor beta chains drawn from one sample of a study of control samples from healthy donors and cancer patients. The assay was immunoSEQ multiplex PCR, and TCRdb's table has in-frame clones only and misses some. The sample consists of fewer than 200,000 clones, around 88% of them appearing once. What was sequenced was blood. Receptor source: a woman aged 25 to 45 in good health. CDR3s include the opening cysteine and the closing phenylalanine or tryptophan. The D gene is left open where the match is weak. For some rows the clone size is stated as once, few or many, or as a class when expanded; others skip it.

j_gene: TRBJ1-4
abundance: NA
d_gene: NA
len: 13
v_gene: TRBV28
CDR3aa: CASREVGNEKLFF
CDR3nt: TGTGCCAGCAGGGAGGTAGGGAATGAAAAACTGTTTTTT

j_gene: TRBJ2-3
abundance: NA
d_gene: NA
len: 12
v_gene: TRBV7-9
CDR3aa: CARAPSTDTQYF
CDR3nt: TGTGCCAGGGCCCCATCCACAGATACGCAGTATTTT

j_gene: TRBJ1-2
abundance: once
d_gene: NA
len: 14
v_gene: TRBV7-2
CDR3aa: CASSLDSGAYGYTF
CDR3nt: TGTGCCAGCAGCTTAGACAGCGGAGCCTATGGCTACACCTTC

j_gene: TRBJ2-1
abundance: NA
d_gene: TRBD2
len: 16
v_gene: TRBV7-9
CDR3aa: CASSLVVLAGYNEQFF
CDR3nt: TGTGCCAGCAGCTTAGTGGTGCTAGCGGGGTACAATGAGCAGTTCTTC

j_gene: TRBJ2-1
abundance: NA
d_gene: NA
len: 11
v_gene: TRBV11-2
CDR3aa: CASSPGPEQFF
CDR3nt: TGTGCCAGCAGCCCTGGTCCTGAGCAGTTCTTC

j_gene: TRBJ2-1
abundance: few
d_gene: NA
len: 15
v_gene: TRBV5-1
CDR3aa: CASSSQGSSYNEQFF
CDR3nt: TGCGCCAGCAGCTCACAGGGAAGCTCCTACAATGAGCAGTTCTTC

j_gene: TRBJ1-6
abundance: few
d_gene: TRBD1
len: 14
v_gene: TRBV30
CDR3aa: CAWSGQGKGSPLHF
CDR3nt: TGTGCCTGGAGTGGACAGGGGAAGGGTTCACCCCTCCACTTT

j_gene: TRBJ1-1
abundance: NA
d_gene: TRBD1
len: 17
v_gene: TRBV5-1
CDR3aa: CASSSGTGNLMNTEAFF
CDR3nt: TGCGCCAGCAGCTCTGGGACAGGAAATCTCATGAACACTGAAGCTTTCTTT

j_gene: TRBJ1-1
abundance: NA
d_gene: TRBD1
len: 15
v_gene: TRBV6-5
CDR3aa: CASSYGDRLFTEAFF
CDR3nt: TGTGCCAGCAGTTACGGGGACAGACTATTCACTGAAGCTTTCTTT

j_gene: TRBJ1-4
abundance: NA
d_gene: NA
len: 17
v_gene: TRBV7-9
CDR3aa: CASSLGSSQSTNEKLFF
CDR3nt: TGTGCCAGCAGCTTAGGGTCATCCCAGTCAACTAATGAAAAACTGTTTTTT

j_gene: TRBJ1-4
abundance: NA
d_gene: TRBD1
len: 14
v_gene: TRBV27
CDR3aa: CASSTSGGNEKLFF
CDR3nt: TGTGCCAGCAGTACCTCAGGGGGCAATGAAAAACTGTTTTTT

j_gene: TRBJ1-4
abundance: NA
d_gene: NA
len: 14
v_gene: TRBV25-1
CDR3aa: CASSALGANEKLFF
CDR3nt: TGTGCCAGCAGTGCCCTTGGGGCTAATGAAAAACTGTTTTTT

j_gene: TRBJ1-1
abundance: NA
d_gene: NA
len: 13
v_gene: TRBV5-1
CDR3aa: CASSLSGATEAFF
CDR3nt: TGCGCCAGCAGCTTGTCGGGGGCGACTGAAGCTTTCTTT

j_gene: TRBJ2-1
abundance: NA
d_gene: TRBD2
len: 17
v_gene: TRBV27
CDR3aa: CASSPLVAGGPYHEQFF
CDR3nt: TGTGCCAGCAGTCCCCTGGTAGCGGGAGGGCCTTACCATGAGCAGTTCTTC

j_gene: TRBJ1-4
abundance: NA
d_gene: NA
len: 16
v_gene: TRBV4-2
CDR3aa: CASSPRTVATNEKLFF
CDR3nt: TGTGCCAGCAGCCCACGGACGGTTGCAACTAATGAAAAACTGTTTTTT

j_gene: TRBJ2-5
abundance: NA
d_gene: NA
len: 13
v_gene: TRBV10-3
CDR3aa: CAISDQGTETQYF
CDR3nt: TGTGCCATCAGTGATCAGGGGACGGAGACCCAGTACTTC

j_gene: TRBJ2-5
abundance: NA
d_gene: TRBD1
len: 14
v_gene: TRBV7-4
CDR3aa: CASSTPDRGETQYF
CDR3nt: TGTGCCAGCAGCACCCCGGACAGGGGAGAGACCCAGTACTTC

j_gene: TRBJ2-3
abundance: NA
d_gene: NA
len: 14
v_gene: TRBV28
CDR3aa: CASSLPPLTDTQYF
CDR3nt: TGTGCCAGCAGTTTACCGCCTTTAACAGATACGCAGTATTTT

j_gene: TRBJ1-3
abundance: NA
d_gene: NA
len: 13
v_gene: TRBV19
CDR3aa: CASAGLSGNTIYF
CDR3nt: TGTGCCAGTGCAGGTCTCTCTGGAAACACCATATATTTT

j_gene: TRBJ2-1
abundance: NA
d_gene: TRBD2
len: 18
v_gene: TRBV7-9
CDR3aa: CASSRGLAGALSYNEQFF
CDR3nt: TGTGCCAGCAGCCGGGGACTAGCGGGAGCCCTCTCCTACAATGAGCAGTTCTTC

j_gene: TRBJ1-1
abundance: NA
d_gene: NA
len: 14
v_gene: TRBV21-1
CDR3aa: CASSKGGANTEAFF
CDR3nt: TGTGCCAGCAGCAAAGGGGGGGCGAACACTGAAGCTTTCTTT

j_gene: TRBJ1-2
abundance: NA
d_gene: NA
len: 13
v_gene: TRBV27
CDR3aa: CASSLSEIGGYTF
CDR3nt: TGTGCCAGCAGTTTGTCGGAAATTGGCGGCTACACCTTC

j_gene: TRBJ2-2
abundance: NA
d_gene: NA
len: 17
v_gene: TRBV3-1/TRBV3-2
CDR3aa: CASSHYLSGVEVGELFF
CDR3nt: TGTGCCAGCAGCCATTATCTTTCGGGAGTAGAGGTCGGGGAGCTGTTTTTT

j_gene: TRBJ2-2
abundance: NA
d_gene: NA
len: 13
v_gene: TRBV7-2
CDR3aa: CASSDYSTGELFF
CDR3nt: TGTGCCAGCAGCGACTATAGCACCGGGGAGCTGTTTTTT

j_gene: TRBJ2-3
abundance: NA
d_gene: NA
len: 14
v_gene: TRBV18
CDR3aa: CASSPPSVADTQYF
CDR3nt: TGTGCCAGCTCACCTCCTTCGGTAGCAGATACGCAGTATTTT

j_gene: TRBJ2-1
abundance: few
d_gene: NA
len: 15
v_gene: TRBV15
CDR3aa: CATSRSSLADNEQFF
CDR3nt: TGTGCCACCAGCAGAAGCTCATTAGCGGACAATGAGCAGTTCTTC

j_gene: TRBJ2-1
abundance: once
d_gene: NA
len: 14
v_gene: TRBV9
CDR3aa: CASSVEMGVNEQFF
CDR3nt: TGTGCCAGCAGCGTAGAGATGGGGGTCAATGAGCAGTTCTTC

j_gene: TRBJ1-2
abundance: NA
d_gene: NA
len: 14
v_gene: TRBV28
CDR3aa: CASSLSIRDYGYTF
CDR3nt: TGTGCCAGCAGTTTATCGATAAGGGACTATGGCTACACCTTC

j_gene: TRBJ1-5
abundance: NA
d_gene: NA
len: 14
v_gene: TRBV11-2
CDR3aa: CASSSKRNNQPQHF
CDR3nt: TGTGCCAGCAGCTCAAAAAGGAACAATCAGCCCCAGCATTTT